A single sample is the source of the 15 T cell receptor beta chains below, sequenced in a study of T-cell reconstitution after alpha-beta-depleted transplantation in children. Unique molecular identifiers were built into the TCRbeta library. TCRdb re-called the PCR reads through MiXCR, storing one row per CDR3 protein. The profile shows a few hundred thousand distinct CDR3 sequences, around a tenth of them singletons. The sample was PBMCs from the stem cell graft donor, taken from the stem cell graft. The receptors were sampled from a human donor who donated a stem cell graft to a child with acute lymphoblastic leukemia.

The V call is TRBV7-6, the J call TRBJ2-7; TRBD2 is a possible D gene (5 bases). Germline-derived CDR1 and CDR2 are SGHVS and FNYEAQ. The CDR3 is 13 residues long. The V end lost 0 bases, the J end lost 6 bases, and 9 bases lay between the germline ends. CDR3 DNA sequence: TGTGCCAGCAGCTTAGCGCTTAGCGCCGAGCAGTACTTC. This codes for CASSLALSAEQYF.

This clonotype has a handful of counts. The chain links TRBV24-1 to TRBJ2-3; 7 bases map to TRBD1. Germline CDR1 KGHDR, CDR2 SFDVKD. This CDR3 region has 14 residues. The V segment lost 9 bases and the J segment 0 bases; nucleotides outside the gene matches: 5. Here the CDR3 reads CATSDRRSTDTQYF. The CDR3 coding sequence is TGTGCCACCTCGGACAGGCGGAGCACAGATACGCAGTATTTT.

The chain recombines TRBV4-3 with TRBJ1-2; D unresolved. The CDR3 is 13 residues long. Deletions cut 1 base from V and 5 bases from J, with 8 bases between. Germline V gene data show CDR1 as LGHNA and CDR2 as YSLEER. CDR3 nucleotides: TGCGCCAGCAGCCAAGTTGGCCAATATGGCTACACCTTC. It specifies CASSQVGQYGYTF.

The genes are TRBV20-1 and TRBJ2-1; TRBD2 agrees at 9 bases. Germline V gene data show CDR1 as DFQATT and CDR2 as SNEGSKA (reference sequence). The CDR3 has 16 amino acids. J was trimmed by 0 bases and V by 8 bases; bases with no gene match: 11. The CDR3 nucleotides are TGCAGTCCTAATATTCCGCGGGAGGGCTCCTACAATGAGCAGTTCTTC. Protein product: CSPNIPREGSYNEQFF.

This clonotype was seen only a few times. The chain couples TRBV27 to TRBJ1-3, with 10 bases that match TRBD1. V was clipped by 4 bases and J by 5 bases; unmatched bases: 2. CDR1 MNHEY and CDR2 SMNVEV come from the germline V gene (reference sequence). This CDR3 region has 14 residues. The CDR3 sequence: CASSSGQGRNTIYF. CDR3 sequence (DNA): TGTGCCAGCAGTTCGGGACAGGGGCGAAACACCATATATTTT.

This clonotype was picked up a small number of times. The chain carries TRBV6-2 or TRBV6-3 and TRBJ1-1, with no clear D. V was trimmed by 6 bases and J by 5 bases, leaving 16 bases between them. CDR3 length equals 14 residues. In germline, CDR1 is MNHEY, CDR2 SVGEGT. The CDR3 region is CASSNRAAGTEAFF. The CDR3 DNA follows: TGTGCCAGCAGCAACCGGGCCGCTGGGACTGAAGCTTTCTTT.

The chain carries TRBV7-9 and TRBJ2-2, with unresolved D. Per the germline V gene, CDR1 is SEHNR and CDR2 is FQNEAQ (reference sequence). The CDR3 sequence is 17 residues long. V lost 3 bases and J lost 0, with 14 bases in between. CDR3 bases: TGTGCCAGCAGCTTGGTATCGGTCAGTTCGAACACCGGGGAGCTGTTTTTT. It codes for CASSLVSVSSNTGELFF.

This clonotype occurred a few times. The J gene is TRBJ2-5, the V gene TRBV6-1, with TRBD2 identical over 10 bases. The CDR3 has 16 residues. Germline V gene data show CDR1 as MNHNS and CDR2 as SASEGT. J lost 2 bases, V lost 3 bases, and 6 bases had no gene match. This CDR3 is CASSDATLAGQETQYF. In DNA form, the CDR3 reads TGTGCCAGCAGTGACGCGACACTAGCGGGGCAAGAGACCCAGTACTTC.

This clonotype was found a few times. This rearrangement joins TRBV7-9 to TRBJ2-4; 7 bases map to TRBD1. V shed 1 base and J 5 bases; nucleotides not matched to a gene: 5. Germline lookup yields CDR1 SEHNR and CDR2 FQNEAQ (reference sequence). The CDR3 length is 15 residues. The CDR3 here is CASSLGDRDENIQYF. The CDR3 region has the DNA TGTGCCAGCAGCTTAGGTGACAGGGATGAAAACATTCAGTACTTC.

A few counts support this clonotype. V gene TRBV3-1 combines with J gene TRBJ2-1; 9 bases map to TRBD2. This CDR3 has 17 amino acids. Germline V gives CDR1 LGHDT, CDR2 YNNKEL (reference sequence). The junction had 4 bases not matched to a gene; V was cut back by 1 base and J by 0 bases. The CDR3 DNA sequence: TGTGCCAGCAGCCAAGCGGCGGGAGGGCCCTCCTACAATGAGCAGTTCTTC. Protein: CASSQAAGGPSYNEQFF.

The chain carries TRBV6-2 or TRBV6-3 and TRBJ2-1, with D perhaps TRBD1 (6 bases). Germline V gene lookup returns CDR1 MNHEY and CDR2 SVGEGT. The CDR3 loop spans 20 amino acids. Trimming took off 0 bases at V and 0 bases at J, with 21 bases between the two ends. CDR3 region: CASSYSTYTQDSSSYNEQFF. CDR3 bases: TGTGCCAGCAGTTACTCGACTTATACCCAGGACAGTAGCTCCTACAATGAGCAGTTCTTC.

This chain connects TRBV4-1 to TRBJ2-7; 7 bases are shared with TRBD2. Germline assignment: CDR1 MGHRA and CDR2 YSYEKL. Losses at the gene ends were 1 base for V and 6 bases for J; bases not matched to a gene: 6. This CDR3 spans 14 amino acids. The CDR3 DNA reads TGCGCCAGCAGCCAAGTTGCGGGAGCCCCCGAGCAGTACTTC. Protein product: CASSQVAGAPEQYF.

V gene TRBV5-1 combines with J gene TRBJ2-3; TRBD2 might be the D (6 bases). Trimming cost V 2 bases and J 2 bases, with 9 bases left between them. CDR1 and CDR2 (germline): SGHRS, YFSETQ. CDR3 size: 14 residues. The CDR3 DNA reads as TGCGCCAGCAGCTTACCGGGACTCACAGATACGCAGTATTTT. It codes for CASSLPGLTDTQYF. The whole variable domain, remainder taken from reference TRBV5-1 and TRBJ2-3, is KAGVTQTPRYLIKTRGQQVTLSCSPISGHRSVSWYQQTPGQGLQFLFEYFSETQRNKGNFPGRFSGRQFSNSRSEMNVSTLELGDSALYLCASSLPGLTDTQYFGPGTRLTVL.

This clonotype appeared a few times. This chain links TRBV4-3 with TRBJ1-1; D uncertain. The germline V and J ends were trimmed by 0 bases and 3 bases, with 8 bases remaining between them. This CDR3 has 14 amino acids. Germline V CDR1 and CDR2: LGHNA, YSLEER. The CDR3 loop reads CASSQDTLHTEAFF. The CDR3 DNA reads as TGCGCCAGCAGCCAAGATACCCTACACACTGAAGCTTTCTTT.

This chain uses TRBV7-2 with TRBJ1-2; 7 positions agree with TRBD1. The V segment lost 5 bases and the J segment 6 bases; nucleotides outside the gene matches: 12. Per germline, CDR1 SGHTA and CDR2 FQGNSA. This CDR3 region has 15 residues. The CDR3: CASSNPGQPNDGYTF. The CDR3 nucleotides read TGTGCCAGCAGCAACCCGGGACAGCCGAATGATGGCTACACCTTC.